Listed below are T cell receptor beta chains from one sample, sequenced in a study of radiotherapy plus CTLA-4 blockade in lung cancer. The data were produced by immunoSEQ multiplex PCR, yet TCRdb's version contains in-frame clones alone and is incomplete. The data hold around 59,000 clones, with around three quarters observed a single time. Sequenced here: peripheral blood, sampled from a patient treated with radiotherapy plus ipilimumab. The receptors stem from a human donor with non-small cell lung cancer whose response to radiotherapy plus ipilimumab could not be evaluated. Both conserved end residues are part of each CDR3. D genes are given only for firm matches. Where a row states a size, it is once, few, many or the class of an expanded clone; other rows omit it.

clone size: once
D gene: -
J gene: TRBJ1-2
V gene: TRBV29-1
CDR3 DNA: TGCAGCGTTGAAGATAGCAGGGTAGATATCTACACCTTC
CDR3 protein: CSVEDSRVDIYTF

clone size: few
D gene: TRBD2
J gene: TRBJ2-1
V gene: TRBV5-1
CDR3 DNA: TGCGCCAGCAGCTTTAAGACTAGCGGGAGCCCTGAGCAGTTCTTC
CDR3 protein: CASSFKTSGSPEQFF

clone size: few
D gene: -
J gene: TRBJ1-5
V gene: TRBV18
CDR3 DNA: TGTGCCAGCTCACCACGAGATCAGCCCCAGCATTTT
CDR3 protein: CASSPRDQPQHF

clone size: -
D gene: -
J gene: TRBJ2-5
V gene: TRBV4-2
CDR3 DNA: TGTGCCAGCAGCCAAGATTTGGCGGGCCCCGAAGAGACCCAGTACTTC
CDR3 protein: CASSQDLAGPEETQYF

clone size: few
D gene: -
J gene: TRBJ1-2
V gene: TRBV14
CDR3 DNA: TGTGCCAGCAGCCAAGGGGTGGCAGGGGTCTATGGCTACACCTTC
CDR3 protein: CASSQGVAGVYGYTF

clone size: -
D gene: TRBD2
J gene: TRBJ2-4
V gene: TRBV5-1
CDR3 DNA: TGCGCCAGCAGCTTGGTAGGTGCGGGAGATCTAAACATTCAGTACTTC
CDR3 protein: CASSLVGAGDLNIQYF

clone size: once
D gene: TRBD2
J gene: TRBJ2-5
V gene: TRBV7-2
CDR3 DNA: TGTGCCAGCAGCTTATCGCTAGCGGGGGGGCAAGAGACCCAGTACTTC
CDR3 protein: CASSLSLAGGQETQYF

clone size: -
D gene: TRBD2
J gene: TRBJ2-1
V gene: TRBV5-1
CDR3 DNA: TGCGCCAGCAGCTTGGTCGGGCAGGGAGGGAATGAGCAGTTCTTC
CDR3 protein: CASSLVGQGGNEQFF

clone size: -
D gene: TRBD1
J gene: TRBJ1-5
V gene: TRBV18
CDR3 DNA: TGTGCCAGCTCGTCGACAGGGCCAGATCAGCCCCAGCATTTT
CDR3 protein: CASSSTGPDQPQHF

clone size: -
D gene: -
J gene: TRBJ2-5
V gene: TRBV7-8
CDR3 DNA: TGTGCCAGCAGCAATCCACCGAAAAACAGGTTCCAAGAGACCCAGTACTTC
CDR3 protein: CASSNPPKNRFQETQYF

clone size: -
D gene: -
J gene: TRBJ2-7
V gene: TRBV18
CDR3 DNA: TGTGCCAGCTCACCACGCCCGGACAGTTCCTACGAGCAGTACTTC
CDR3 protein: CASSPRPDSSYEQYF

clone size: -
D gene: -
J gene: TRBJ1-4
V gene: TRBV7-9
CDR3 DNA: TGTGCCAGCAGCTTACTACAGAATAATGAAAAACTGTTTTTT
CDR3 protein: CASSLLQNNEKLFF

clone size: -
D gene: -
J gene: TRBJ1-4
V gene: TRBV6-5
CDR3 DNA: TGTGCCAGCAGTTACCAGGGGCTTGCAACTAATGAAAAACTGTTTTTT
CDR3 protein: CASSYQGLATNEKLFF

clone size: -
D gene: -
J gene: TRBJ2-3
V gene: TRBV5-1
CDR3 DNA: TGCGCCAGCAGCTCCCCTCGCACAGATACGCAGTATTTT
CDR3 protein: CASSSPRTDTQYF

clone size: -
D gene: TRBD1
J gene: TRBJ2-3
V gene: TRBV6-6
CDR3 DNA: TGTGCCAGCACGGGACAGGGTGGCACAGATACGCAGTATTTT
CDR3 protein: CASTGQGGTDTQYF

clone size: -
D gene: TRBD2
J gene: TRBJ2-7
V gene: TRBV7-2
CDR3 DNA: TGTGCCAGCAGCTCCCAAGGGGGGACTAGCGGGGTAAGCCTATACGAGCAGTACTTC
CDR3 protein: CASSSQGGTSGVSLYEQYF

clone size: -
D gene: -
J gene: TRBJ2-5
V gene: TRBV11-2
CDR3 DNA: TGTGCCAGCAGTCAAGCTGGGCCCGGGGTCCAAGAGACCCAGTACTTC
CDR3 protein: CASSQAGPGVQETQYF

clone size: -
D gene: -
J gene: TRBJ2-3
V gene: TRBV7-2
CDR3 DNA: TGTGCCAGCAGCCCCCCCGGTGGGGGGGGCGGGGATACGCAGTATTTT
CDR3 protein: CASSPPGGGGGDTQYF

clone size: -
D gene: TRBD1
J gene: TRBJ1-2
V gene: TRBV20-1
CDR3 DNA: TGCAGTGTAGGGACAGGTCGTGGCTACACCTTC
CDR3 protein: CSVGTGRGYTF

clone size: -
D gene: -
J gene: TRBJ2-7
V gene: TRBV28
CDR3 DNA: TGTGCCAGCATGGAGGGGGGGGCGGCTAACGAGCAGTACTTC
CDR3 protein: CASMEGGAANEQYF

clone size: -
D gene: TRBD2
J gene: TRBJ2-3
V gene: TRBV5-4
CDR3 DNA: TGTGCCAGCAGCCTGAGGGGACTAGCGGGAGGAGATACGCAGTATTTT
CDR3 protein: CASSLRGLAGGDTQYF

clone size: once
D gene: TRBD1
J gene: TRBJ2-7
V gene: TRBV13
CDR3 DNA: TGTGCCAGCAGCCTTGCAGGGGGATCGTACGAGCAGTACTTC
CDR3 protein: CASSLAGGSYEQYF

clone size: -
D gene: TRBD1
J gene: TRBJ1-4
V gene: TRBV4-3
CDR3 DNA: TGCGCCAGCAGCCGACAGGGGGAATCAGGTGAAAAACTGTTTTTT
CDR3 protein: CASSRQGESGEKLFF

clone size: -
D gene: -
J gene: TRBJ2-7
V gene: TRBV11-2
CDR3 DNA: TGTGCCAGCAGCTTATCTGACGAGCAGTACTTC
CDR3 protein: CASSLSDEQYF

clone size: -
D gene: TRBD1
J gene: TRBJ2-7
V gene: TRBV4-1
CDR3 DNA: TGCGCCAGCAGCCCCTCGACAGGGAGCTCCTACGAGCAGTACTTC
CDR3 protein: CASSPSTGSSYEQYF

clone size: -
D gene: -
J gene: TRBJ1-1
V gene: TRBV6-6
CDR3 DNA: TGTGCCAGCAGGTCACCTTTCCGACTTAACACTGAAGCTTTCTTT
CDR3 protein: CASRSPFRLNTEAFF

clone size: -
D gene: -
J gene: TRBJ2-7
V gene: TRBV11-2
CDR3 DNA: TGTGCCAGCACCCTTGAGACAGGTTACTACGAGCAGTACTTC
CDR3 protein: CASTLETGYYEQYF

clone size: -
D gene: TRBD1
J gene: TRBJ1-2
V gene: TRBV19
CDR3 DNA: TGTGCCAGTAGTAGGACAGGACAAACCTATGGCTACACCTTC
CDR3 protein: CASSRTGQTYGYTF

clone size: -
D gene: -
J gene: TRBJ2-7
V gene: TRBV28
CDR3 DNA: TGTGCCAGCAGTTTCTTGTGGCGGCGCTCCTACGAGCAGTACTTC
CDR3 protein: CASSFLWRRSYEQYF

clone size: -
D gene: -
J gene: TRBJ1-1
V gene: TRBV10-3
CDR3 DNA: TGTGCCATCAGTGAGTCCGGCAGGATGAACACTGAAGCTTTCTTT
CDR3 protein: CAISESGRMNTEAFF

clone size: medium-sized
D gene: TRBD1
J gene: TRBJ2-7
V gene: TRBV27
CDR3 DNA: TGTGCCAGCAGTTTGGACAGGGGTTACGAGCAGTACTTC
CDR3 protein: CASSLDRGYEQYF

clone size: -
D gene: -
J gene: TRBJ1-2
V gene: TRBV28
CDR3 DNA: TGTGCCAGCAGCCTTGAAACGGGGGGAAGGGGCTATGGCTACACCTTC
CDR3 protein: CASSLETGGRGYGYTF

clone size: few
D gene: -
J gene: TRBJ2-2
V gene: TRBV5-1
CDR3 DNA: TGCGCCAGCAGCGGAACTGGACAGAGGAGCATCACCGGGGAGCTGTTTTTT
CDR3 protein: CASSGTGQRSITGELFF

clone size: -
D gene: -
J gene: TRBJ2-3
V gene: TRBV9
CDR3 DNA: TGTGCCAGCAGCGTCGACCGGGACAACACAGATACGCAGTATTTT
CDR3 protein: CASSVDRDNTDTQYF

clone size: -
D gene: -
J gene: TRBJ1-6
V gene: TRBV6-5
CDR3 DNA: TGTGCCAGCAGTGAGGGCCATTCACCCCTCCACTTT
CDR3 protein: CASSEGHSPLHF

clone size: -
D gene: -
J gene: TRBJ1-2
V gene: TRBV7-8
CDR3 DNA: TGTGCCAGCAGCTTAGTCGACAGGCTCTGGGATGGCTACACCTTC
CDR3 protein: CASSLVDRLWDGYTF

clone size: once
D gene: TRBD1
J gene: TRBJ1-2
V gene: TRBV15
CDR3 DNA: TGTGCCACCAGCAGAGGGGGTGCCGACAGGGGGCTTGAGGGCTACACCTTC
CDR3 protein: CATSRGGADRGLEGYTF

clone size: -
D gene: -
J gene: TRBJ2-7
V gene: TRBV6-5
CDR3 DNA: TGTGCCAGCACCCGGACAGAATACGAGCAGTACTTC
CDR3 protein: CASTRTEYEQYF

clone size: -
D gene: -
J gene: TRBJ2-7
V gene: TRBV11-2
CDR3 DNA: TGTGCCAGCGGTACCGGGTTCCGGGATGGGGAGCAGTACTTC
CDR3 protein: CASGTGFRDGEQYF

clone size: -
D gene: -
J gene: TRBJ2-3
V gene: TRBV19
CDR3 DNA: TGTGCCACGGCGGAGGCGTTTTTCCTTAGCACAGATACGCAGTATTTT
CDR3 protein: CATAEAFFLSTDTQYF

clone size: -
D gene: -
J gene: TRBJ1-1
V gene: TRBV25-1
CDR3 DNA: TGTGCCAGCAGCCAGGTTGGGGAGCACACTGAAGCTTTCTTT
CDR3 protein: CASSQVGEHTEAFF

clone size: -
D gene: TRBD2
J gene: TRBJ2-2
V gene: TRBV7-2
CDR3 DNA: TGTGCCAGCAGCCCCCTACTTGCAGCGGGGGTCACCGGGGAGCTGTTTTTT
CDR3 protein: CASSPLLAAGVTGELFF

clone size: -
D gene: TRBD2
J gene: TRBJ2-3
V gene: TRBV9
CDR3 DNA: TGTGCCAGCAGCGTAGCAGCGGGGGACACAGATACGCAGTATTTT
CDR3 protein: CASSVAAGDTDTQYF

clone size: -
D gene: -
J gene: TRBJ1-5
V gene: TRBV27
CDR3 DNA: TGTGCCAGCAGTTCCAGGAGTAGCGGGACTTTACAGCCCCAGCATTTT
CDR3 protein: CASSSRSSGTLQPQHF

clone size: -
D gene: -
J gene: TRBJ1-1
V gene: TRBV28
CDR3 DNA: TGTGCCAGCAGTCCCCCGGGGGATTACACTGAAGCTTTCTTT
CDR3 protein: CASSPPGDYTEAFF

clone size: few
D gene: -
J gene: TRBJ1-2
V gene: TRBV13
CDR3 DNA: TGTGCCAGCAGCCATGAGTTGGGGGGTGGCTACACCTTC
CDR3 protein: CASSHELGGGYTF

clone size: once
D gene: TRBD2
J gene: TRBJ2-3
V gene: TRBV5-4
CDR3 DNA: TGTGCCAGCAGCCTGAGAACTAGCGGACCCACAGATACGCAGTATTTT
CDR3 protein: CASSLRTSGPTDTQYF

clone size: -
D gene: TRBD2
J gene: TRBJ2-2
V gene: TRBV5-1
CDR3 DNA: TGCGCCAGCAGCCCCCGGACTAGCGGGATGAACACCGGGGAGCTGTTTTTT
CDR3 protein: CASSPRTSGMNTGELFF

clone size: few
D gene: TRBD1
J gene: TRBJ2-6
V gene: TRBV5-6
CDR3 DNA: TGTGCCAGCAGCTTAATTTTCCGACAGGGGGTGTTCGGGGCCAACGTCCTGACTTTC
CDR3 protein: CASSLIFRQGVFGANVLTF